This T cell receptor beta chain was retrieved from a study of blood T cell repertoires in COVID-19. Background on the study: There were acute and convalescent COVID-19 samples, and they came from the United States, Italy and Spain. In each case, the material was cDNA or gDNA derived from T cells, B-cell-depleted T cells, or PBMCs.

As originally analysed: Using reference gene primer amplification, nucleated cell counts were estimated. Generated by immunoSEQ multiplex PCR, the TCRdb table keeps only in-frame clones and is missing some. V, J and clone size derive from that table, while D and trimming were established from the DNA sequence. The repertoire holds about 87,000 clones, with around 85% as singletons. The CDR3 runs to 15 residues. Trimming took 6 bases from V and 2 from J; bases not matched to a gene: 6. CDR1 is SNHLY and CDR2 is FYNNEI in the germline V gene. This clonotype was obtained from an elderly woman with COVID-19, enrolled during active disease. The rearrangement joins TRBV2 to TRBJ2-1; 8 bases fit TRBD1. Source material: peripheral blood. DNA for the CDR3: TGTGCCAGCAGACCCAGGGGGCTGGCCTACAATGAGCAGTTCTTC. Translating gives CASRPRGLAYNEQFF.